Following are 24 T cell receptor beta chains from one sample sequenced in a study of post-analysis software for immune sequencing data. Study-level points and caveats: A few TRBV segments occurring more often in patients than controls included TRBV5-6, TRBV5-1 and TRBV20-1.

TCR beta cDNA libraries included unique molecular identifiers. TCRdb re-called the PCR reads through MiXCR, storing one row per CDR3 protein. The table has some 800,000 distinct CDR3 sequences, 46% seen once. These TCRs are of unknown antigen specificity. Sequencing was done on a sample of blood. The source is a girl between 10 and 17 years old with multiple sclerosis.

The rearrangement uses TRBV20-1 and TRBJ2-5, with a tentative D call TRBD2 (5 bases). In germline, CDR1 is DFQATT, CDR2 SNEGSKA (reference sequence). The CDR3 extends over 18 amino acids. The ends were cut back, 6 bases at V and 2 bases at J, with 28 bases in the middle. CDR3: CSAEEREWASPRQETQYF. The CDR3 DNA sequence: TGCAGTGCGGAAGAGAGGGAGTGGGCCAGCCCGAGACAAGAGACCCAGTACTTC.

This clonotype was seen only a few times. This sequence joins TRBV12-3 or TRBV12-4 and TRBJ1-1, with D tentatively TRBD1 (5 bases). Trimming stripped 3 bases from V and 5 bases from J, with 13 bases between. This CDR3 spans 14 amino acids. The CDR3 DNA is TGTGCCAGCAGTTTGCGGATGAAGGGGACTGAAGCTTTCTTT. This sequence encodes CASSLRMKGTEAFF.

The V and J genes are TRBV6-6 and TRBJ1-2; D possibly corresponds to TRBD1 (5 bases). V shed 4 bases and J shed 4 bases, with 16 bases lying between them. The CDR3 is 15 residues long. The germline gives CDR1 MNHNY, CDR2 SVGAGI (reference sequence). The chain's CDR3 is CASSSPIPGGYGYTF. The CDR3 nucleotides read TGTGCCAGCAGTTCCCCCATCCCGGGGGGCTATGGCTACACCTTC.

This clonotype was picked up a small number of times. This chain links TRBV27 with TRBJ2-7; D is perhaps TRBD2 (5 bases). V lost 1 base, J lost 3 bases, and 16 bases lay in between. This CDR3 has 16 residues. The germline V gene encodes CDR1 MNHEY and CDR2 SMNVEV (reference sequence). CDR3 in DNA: TGTGCCAGCAGTTTATACCGAGGGCCGTCAATCTACGAGCAGTACTTC. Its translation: CASSLYRGPSIYEQYF.

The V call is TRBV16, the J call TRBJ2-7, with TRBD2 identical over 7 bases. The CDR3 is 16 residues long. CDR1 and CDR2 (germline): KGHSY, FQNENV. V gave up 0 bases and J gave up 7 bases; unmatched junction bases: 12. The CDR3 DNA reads TGTGCCAGCAGCCAATCTAGCGCCCGCCGGGGGGAGGAGCAGTACTTC. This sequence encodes CASSQSSARRGEEQYF.

CDR3: CASSLVGDTIYEQYF. CDR3 coding DNA: TGTGCCAGCAGCTTAGTGGGGGACACCATTTACGAGCAGTACTTC. This sequence joins TRBV7-2 and TRBJ2-7, with D perhaps matching TRBD1 (6 bases). Trimming took 1 base from V and 4 from J, leaving 14 bases between them. The CDR3 sequence is 15 residues long. Germline V gene lookup returns CDR1 SGHTA and CDR2 FQGNSA.

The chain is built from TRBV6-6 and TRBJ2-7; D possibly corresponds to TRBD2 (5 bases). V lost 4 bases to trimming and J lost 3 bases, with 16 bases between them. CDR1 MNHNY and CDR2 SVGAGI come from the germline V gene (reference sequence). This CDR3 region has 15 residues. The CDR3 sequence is CASSFPFSDVYEQYF. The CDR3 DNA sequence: TGTGCCAGCAGTTTCCCGTTTAGCGACGTCTACGAGCAGTACTTC.

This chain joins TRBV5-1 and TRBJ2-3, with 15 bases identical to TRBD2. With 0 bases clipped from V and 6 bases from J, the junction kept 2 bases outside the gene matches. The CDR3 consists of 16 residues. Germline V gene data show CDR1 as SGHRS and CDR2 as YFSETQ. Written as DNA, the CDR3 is TGCGCCAGCAGCTTGGACGGGACTAGCGGGAGGGATACGCAGTATTTT. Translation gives CASSLDGTSGRDTQYF.

The CDR3 region has the DNA TGTGCCAGCAGTTTAGGTAGCGGGAGTCTCCATGAGCAGTTCTTC. This codes for CASSLGSGSLHEQFF. V is TRBV6-6 and J is TRBJ2-1; TRBD2 matches at 9 bases. J gave up 8 bases and V 4 bases, and 9 bases lay outside the gene matches. Per germline, CDR1 MNHNY and CDR2 SVGAGI (reference sequence). This CDR3 region has 15 residues.

The CDR3 coding sequence is TGCAGCGTCGGACATGGCGGCTACGAGCAGTACTTC. Its translation is CSVGHGGYEQYF. The V call is TRBV29-1, the J call TRBJ2-7; perhaps TRBD1 as D (5 bases). The CDR3 consists of 12 residues. Germline-derived CDR1 and CDR2 are SQVTM and ANQGSEA. V gave up 6 bases and J gave up 3 bases, with 12 bases separating them.

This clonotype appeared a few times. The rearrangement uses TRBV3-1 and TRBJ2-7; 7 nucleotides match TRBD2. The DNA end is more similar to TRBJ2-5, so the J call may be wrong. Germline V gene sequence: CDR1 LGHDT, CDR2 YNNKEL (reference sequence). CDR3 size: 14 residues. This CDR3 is CASSPSGTMRTQYF. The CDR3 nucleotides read TGTGCCAGCAGCCCATCCGGGACTATGAGGACCCAGTACTTC.

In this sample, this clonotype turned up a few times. The CDR3 region is CASSSATGYYEQYF. In nucleotides, the CDR3 is TGTGCCAGCAGTTCCGCGACAGGGTACTACGAGCAGTACTTC. J is TRBJ2-7 and V is TRBV6-5; the match to TRBD1 covers 7 bases. CDR1 and CDR2 (germline): MNHEY, SVGAGI. Trimming took 4 bases from V and 3 from J; bases not matched to a gene: 6. The CDR3 is made up of 14 amino acids.

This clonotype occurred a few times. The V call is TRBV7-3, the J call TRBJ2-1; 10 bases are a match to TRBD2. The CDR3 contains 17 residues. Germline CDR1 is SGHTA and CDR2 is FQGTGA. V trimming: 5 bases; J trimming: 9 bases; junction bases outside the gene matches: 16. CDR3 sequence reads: CASSPTPLSGRMVEQFF. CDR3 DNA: TGTGCCAGCAGCCCGACCCCCCTTAGCGGGAGGATGGTTGAGCAGTTCTTC.

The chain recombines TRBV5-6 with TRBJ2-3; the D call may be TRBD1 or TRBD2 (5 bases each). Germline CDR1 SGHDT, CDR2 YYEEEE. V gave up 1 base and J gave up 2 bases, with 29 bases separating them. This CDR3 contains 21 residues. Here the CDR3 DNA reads TGTGCCAGCAGCTTGTCTTCCGTCATACAATTCGGTGGGGGTATCACAGATACGCAGTATTTT. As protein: CASSLSSVIQFGGGITDTQYF.

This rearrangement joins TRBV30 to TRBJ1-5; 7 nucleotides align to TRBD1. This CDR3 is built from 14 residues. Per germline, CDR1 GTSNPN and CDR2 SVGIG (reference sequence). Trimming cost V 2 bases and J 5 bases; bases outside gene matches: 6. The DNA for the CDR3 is TGTGCCTGGAGTTACGGACAGGTGGATCAGCCCCAGCATTTT. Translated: CAWSYGQVDQPQHF. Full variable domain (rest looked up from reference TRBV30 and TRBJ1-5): SQTIHQWPATLVQPVGSPLSLECTVEGTSNPNLYWYRQAAGRGLQLLFYSVGIGQISSEVPQNLSASRPQDRQFILSSKKLLLSDSGFYLCAWSYGQVDQPQHFGDGTRLSIL.

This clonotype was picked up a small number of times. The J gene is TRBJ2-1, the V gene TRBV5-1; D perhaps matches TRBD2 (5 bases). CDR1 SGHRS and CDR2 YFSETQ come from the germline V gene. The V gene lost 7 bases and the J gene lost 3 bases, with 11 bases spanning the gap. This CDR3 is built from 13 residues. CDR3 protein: CASGSSDYNEQFF. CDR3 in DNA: TGCGCCAGCGGGAGTTCTGACTACAATGAGCAGTTCTTC.

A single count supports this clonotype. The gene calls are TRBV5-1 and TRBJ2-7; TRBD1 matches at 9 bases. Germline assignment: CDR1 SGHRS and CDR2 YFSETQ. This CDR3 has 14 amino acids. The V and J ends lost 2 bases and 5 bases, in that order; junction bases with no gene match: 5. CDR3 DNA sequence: TGCGCCAGCAGCTTACCGGGACAGGGAAACGAGCAGTACTTC. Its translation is CASSLPGQGNEQYF.

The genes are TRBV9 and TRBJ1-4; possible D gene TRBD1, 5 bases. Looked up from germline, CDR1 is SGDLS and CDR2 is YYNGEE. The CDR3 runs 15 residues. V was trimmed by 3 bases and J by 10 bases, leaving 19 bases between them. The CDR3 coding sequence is TGTGCCAGCAGCGCGTCCGGGACGCCGGGCGGAAAACTGTTTTTT. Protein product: CASSASGTPGGKLFF.

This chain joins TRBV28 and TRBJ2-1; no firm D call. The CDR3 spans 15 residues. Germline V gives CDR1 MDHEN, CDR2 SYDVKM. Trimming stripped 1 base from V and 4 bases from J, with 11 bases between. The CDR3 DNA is TGTGCCAGCAGTTTATCCCTTACAAGTTACAATGAGCAGTTCTTC. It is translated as CASSLSLTSYNEQFF.

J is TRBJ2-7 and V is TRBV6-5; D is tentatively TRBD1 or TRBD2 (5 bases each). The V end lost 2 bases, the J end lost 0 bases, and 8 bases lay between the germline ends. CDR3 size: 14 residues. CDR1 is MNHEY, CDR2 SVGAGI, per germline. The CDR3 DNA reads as TGTGCCAGCAGTTACGCAGGGAGCTCCTACGAGCAGTACTTC. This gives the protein CASSYAGSSYEQYF.

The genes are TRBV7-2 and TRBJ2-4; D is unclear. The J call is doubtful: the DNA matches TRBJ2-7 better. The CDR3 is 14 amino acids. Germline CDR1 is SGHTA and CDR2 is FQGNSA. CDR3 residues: CASSTGGSSYEQYF. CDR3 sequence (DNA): TGTGCCAGCAGTACGGGCGGTAGCTCCTACGAGCAGTACTTC.

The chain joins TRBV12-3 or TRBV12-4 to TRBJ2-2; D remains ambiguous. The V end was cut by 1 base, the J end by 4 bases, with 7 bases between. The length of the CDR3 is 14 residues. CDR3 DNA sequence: TGTGCCAGCAGTTTAGGCAGGATCACCGGGGAGCTGTTTTTT. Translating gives CASSLGRITGELFF.

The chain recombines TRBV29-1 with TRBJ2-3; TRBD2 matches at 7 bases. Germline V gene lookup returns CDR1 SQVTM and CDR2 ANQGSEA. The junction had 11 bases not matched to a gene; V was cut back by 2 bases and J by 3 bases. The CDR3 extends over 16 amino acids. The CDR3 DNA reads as TGCAGCGTTGAATCCGGACTAGTGGGCAGTACAGATACGCAGTATTTT. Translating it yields CSVESGLVGSTDTQYF.

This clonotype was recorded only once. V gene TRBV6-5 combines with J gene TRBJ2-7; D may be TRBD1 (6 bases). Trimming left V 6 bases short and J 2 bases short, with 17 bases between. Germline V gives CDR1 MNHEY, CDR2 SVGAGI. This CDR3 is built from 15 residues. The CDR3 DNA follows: TGTGCCAGCAGACCACAGGGAGCCCTTCCCTACGAGCAGTACTTC. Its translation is CASRPQGALPYEQYF.